The next 27 T cell receptor beta chains were all read from a single sample in a study of technical replicates of blood from a handful of donors. The repertoire was sequenced with immunoSEQ multiplex PCR; TCRdb's copy has only in-frame clones and lacks some. The table shows tens of thousands of clones, with roughly 93% occurring only once. Sequencing was performed on T cells isolated from PBMCs. Receptors originate from a human donor in good health.

The genes are TRBV7-9 and TRBJ2-7; tentatively, D is TRBD1 (6 bases). The CDR3 has 10 residues. V lost 10 bases, J lost 5 bases, and 9 bases lay in between. CDR1 and CDR2 (germline): SEHNR, FQNEAQ (reference sequence). CDR3 nucleotides: TGTGCCATCCAGGGGAACGAGCAGTACTTC. This gives the protein CAIQGNEQYF.

The chain employs TRBV6-5 and TRBJ2-1, with D possibly TRBD1 on 5 matching bases. CDR3 length: 13 residues. Germline V gene lookup returns CDR1 MNHEY and CDR2 SVGAGI. Trimming pared 7 bases from V and 8 bases from J, leaving 15 bases between. For the CDR3, the DNA is TGTGCCAGCACCGAACACGTCAGGGATGAGCAGTTCTTC. This sequence encodes CASTEHVRDEQFF.

The rearrangement links TRBV5-6 to TRBJ1-5; the D gene is possibly TRBD1 (6 bases). The CDR3 extends over 16 amino acids. Germline V lookup: CDR1 SGHDT, CDR2 YYEEEE. V was pared by 0 bases and J by 5 bases, with 15 bases between. The chain's CDR3 is CASSLDREGAYQPQHF. The CDR3 DNA follows: TGTGCCAGCAGCTTGGACAGGGAAGGGGCGTATCAGCCCCAGCATTTT.

This sequence joins TRBV11-2 and TRBJ2-7; the match to TRBD2 covers 7 bases. V gave up 5 bases and J gave up 3 bases; unmatched junction bases: 7. This CDR3 has 14 residues. Germline lookup yields CDR1 SGHAT and CDR2 FQNNGV. In nucleotides, the CDR3 is TGTGCCAGCAGCCCAGGACTAGGCGGCTACGAGCAGTACTTC. Amino acids: CASSPGLGGYEQYF.

This sequence joins TRBV7-8 and TRBJ1-1; 11 bases match TRBD1. The CDR3 extends over 16 amino acids. The trim removed 5 bases at V and 8 bases at J, leaving 13 bases unmatched. Germline loops: CDR1 SGHVS, CDR2 FQNEAQ. The CDR3 nucleotides are TGTGCCAGCAGCCAAGGGACAGGGGGTTTGAGGGTGGAAGCTTTCTTT. Amino acid sequence: CASSQGTGGLRVEAFF.

This sequence joins TRBV5-1 and TRBJ2-7, with D possibly matching TRBD1 (6 bases). This CDR3 comprises 13 residues. The V and J ends lost 5 bases and 4 bases respectively, with 13 bases between them. CDR1 SGHRS and CDR2 YFSETQ come from the germline V gene. The CDR3 DNA sequence: TGCGCCAGCAGTCAGGGGCCAAGATACGAGCAGTACTTC. It yields the protein CASSQGPRYEQYF.

The chain joins TRBV6-5 to TRBJ1-5, with 10 bases identical to TRBD1. The J segment lost 2 bases and the V segment lost 5 bases, leaving 3 bases of the junction unmatched. The CDR3 has 15 residues. The germline gives CDR1 MNHEY, CDR2 SVGAGI. For the CDR3, the DNA is TGTGCCAGCAGTCAGGGGACAGGGGGCAATCAGCCCCAGCATTTT. Its translation: CASSQGTGGNQPQHF.

This clone was seen once. V and J are TRBV7-2 and TRBJ1-5; D uncertain. V lost 3 bases and J 5 bases, leaving 14 bases between the germline ends. Germline values: CDR1 SGHTA, CDR2 FQGNSA. The CDR3 totals 15 residues. CDR3 bases: TGTGCCAGCAGCTTTAGGGAGGGTCGCGATCAGCCCCAGCATTTT. Its translation: CASSFREGRDQPQHF.

The rearrangement links TRBV27 to TRBJ1-2; TRBD1 matches at 7 bases. There are 14 residues in the CDR3. V shed 3 bases and J 7 bases; nucleotides not matched to a gene: 8. Germline V gene lookup returns CDR1 MNHEY and CDR2 SMNVEV (reference sequence). This chain's CDR3 is CASSLTTGFGGYTF. CDR3 nucleotides: TGTGCCAGCAGTTTGACGACAGGGTTTGGTGGCTACACCTTC.

This sequence joins TRBV6-4 and TRBJ2-3, with D perhaps TRBD1 (5 bases). Germline assignment: CDR1 MRHNA and CDR2 SNTAGT. The CDR3 extends over 15 amino acids. Trimming removed 5 bases at V and 0 bases at J, with 12 bases between. CDR3 in amino acids: CASSLTVASTDTQYF. DNA for the CDR3: TGTGCCAGCAGTCTGACAGTGGCTAGCACAGATACGCAGTATTTT.

The chain uses TRBV7-6 and TRBJ2-7; the D is unclear. This CDR3 has 9 amino acids. Germline CDR1 is SGHVS and CDR2 is FNYEAQ. The V end was cut by 7 bases, the J end by 5 bases, with 3 bases between. DNA for the CDR3: TGTGCCAGCATCGACGAGCAGTACTTC. Protein: CASIDEQYF.

V and J are TRBV11-2 and TRBJ2-7, with 7 bases lining up with TRBD2. CDR1 and CDR2 from the germline V gene are SGHAT and FQNNGV. With 0 bases clipped from V and 0 bases from J, the junction kept 8 bases outside the gene matches. The CDR3 length is 17 residues. The CDR3 DNA sequence: TGTGCCAGCAGCTTAGATCTCGGACTAGTTCTCTCCTACGAGCAGTACTTC. Residues: CASSLDLGLVLSYEQYF.

V gene TRBV21-1 combines with J gene TRBJ2-3; whether TRBD1, the table's D call, matches the DNA was not checked. TRBV21-1 counts as a pseudogene. The CDR3 spans 20 residues. DNA of the CDR3: TGTGCCAGCAGCAAATCCTTCGGGGGACGGGACAGGCGTAACACAGATACGCAGTATTTT. Encoded protein: CASSKSFGGRDRRNTDTQYF.

The chain combines TRBV19 with TRBJ2-1; D might be TRBD1 (5 bases). Germline loops: CDR1 LNHDA, CDR2 SQIVND (reference sequence). V was pared by 9 bases and J by 2 bases, with 11 bases between. The CDR3 has 13 amino acids. CDR3 amino acids: CASTTGTYNEQFF. The CDR3 nucleotides are TGTGCCAGCACTACAGGTACCTACAATGAGCAGTTCTTC.

This clone was picked up one time. The rearrangement joins TRBV10-3 to TRBJ2-1, with no clear D. V lost 5 bases and J lost 6, with 14 bases in between. The CDR3 is 14 residues long. Germline V CDR1 and CDR2: ENHRY, SYGVKD. The CDR3 is CAISRGRLVNEQFF. As DNA, the CDR3 is TGTGCCATCAGTCGCGGTCGGTTAGTCAATGAGCAGTTCTTC.

In DNA, the CDR3 is TGTGCCAGCTCACCAGGGGGCGACAGACTGAGTCAGCCCCAGCATTTT. This codes for CASSPGGDRLSQPQHF. The chain links TRBV18 to TRBJ1-5, with D possibly TRBD1 on 6 matching bases. The CDR3 runs 16 residues. Germline V gene data show CDR1 as KGHSH and CDR2 as LQKENI. V lost 2 bases to trimming and J lost 6 bases, with 17 bases between them.

DNA of the CDR3: TGCGCCAGCAGCACGGACAGGGATCGGGTCGAGCAGTACTTC. Encoded protein: CASSTDRDRVEQYF. The chain couples TRBV5-1 to TRBJ2-7, with 8 positions matching TRBD1. This CDR3 contains 14 residues. Germline CDR1 reads SGHRS; CDR2 reads YFSETQ. V lost 4 bases, J lost 6 bases, and 9 bases stayed unmatched. Looking up the rest from reference TRBV5-1 and TRBJ2-7 gives the full variable domain: KAGVTQTPRYLIKTRGQQVTLSCSPISGHRSVSWYQQTPGQGLQFLFEYFSETQRNKGNFPGRFSGRQFSNSRSEMNVSTLELGDSALYLCASSTDRDRVEQYFGPGTRLTVT.

V usage is TRBV4-1 and J usage is TRBJ1-6, with D perhaps matching TRBD1 (5 bases). The CDR3 extends over 14 amino acids. Deletions cut 4 bases from V and 14 bases from J, with 18 bases between. CDR1 MGHRA and CDR2 YSYEKL come from the germline V gene. Written as DNA, the CDR3 is TGCGCCAGCAGCCTGGCCATCACAGGAGATGCCCTCCACTTT. Translated: CASSLAITGDALHF.

For the CDR3, the DNA is TGTGCCAGCAGCCCCATAGCCCGGGGGACCCAGTACTTC. The encoded protein is CASSPIARGTQYF. The chain employs TRBV9 and TRBJ2-5; tentative D call: TRBD2 (5 bases). V lost 4 bases, J lost 7 bases, and 14 bases lay in between. The CDR3 contains 13 residues. Looked up from germline, CDR1 is SGDLS and CDR2 is YYNGEE.

V usage is TRBV28 and J usage is TRBJ2-5; TRBD1 agrees at 7 bases. Trimming took 3 bases from V and 3 from J; bases not matched to a gene: 7. The CDR3 consists of 15 residues. CDR1 MDHEN and CDR2 SYDVKM come from the germline V gene. The CDR3 is CASSFEGAAKETQYF. The CDR3 region has the DNA TGTGCCAGCAGTTTTGAGGGGGCGGCAAAAGAGACCCAGTACTTC.

This chain links TRBV27 with TRBJ1-1, with D possibly being TRBD1 (6 bases). Germline V gene data show CDR1 as MNHEY and CDR2 as SMNVEV (reference sequence). V gave up 1 base and J gave up 4 bases, with 13 bases separating them. There are 15 residues in the CDR3. The CDR3 loop is CASSLYYDRTTEAFF. In DNA form, the CDR3 reads TGTGCCAGCAGTTTATATTACGACAGGACCACTGAAGCTTTCTTT.

The V call is TRBV29-1, the J call TRBJ1-2; 7 bases align to TRBD1. The CDR3 contains 13 residues. Germline-derived CDR1 and CDR2 are SQVTM and ANQGSEA. V shed 5 bases, J shed 2 bases, and the junction held 5 bases outside the gene matches. In nucleotides, the CDR3 is TGCAGCGTTTCCAGGGACAGCAACTATGGCTACACCTTC. Residues: CSVSRDSNYGYTF.

V gene TRBV2 combines with J gene TRBJ1-2; D gene ambiguous. CDR1 and CDR2 from the germline V gene are SNHLY and FYNNEI. Trimming took 10 bases from V and 3 from J, leaving 12 bases between them. CDR3 length: 12 residues. This chain's CDR3 is CAISPADYGYTF. In nucleotides, the CDR3 is TGTGCCATATCCCCGGCGGACTATGGCTACACCTTC.

The chain employs TRBV6-5 and TRBJ2-7, with TRBD1 as a possible D gene (5 bases). V was shortened by 8 bases and J by 5 bases, with 13 bases between the two germline ends. The CDR3 is 12 amino acids. Per the germline V gene, CDR1 is MNHEY and CDR2 is SVGAGI. The CDR3 DNA is TGTGCCAGCTCCCTTTGGGGCAACGAGCAGTACTTC. Translated, it gives CASSLWGNEQYF.

This clone was seen a single time. The V call is TRBV19, the J call TRBJ1-1; 8 bases fit TRBD1. The trim removed 4 bases at V and 3 bases at J, leaving 7 bases unmatched. Per the germline V gene, CDR1 is LNHDA and CDR2 is SQIVND (reference sequence). This CDR3 is built from 15 residues. CDR3 in amino acids: CASSTSTGEDTEAFF. The CDR3 bases are TGTGCCAGTAGTACTTCGACAGGGGAGGACACTGAAGCTTTCTTT. Using reference TRBV19 and TRBJ1-1 for the parts outside the CDR3, the full variable domain is DGGITQSPKYLFRKEGQNVTLSCEQNLNHDAMYWYRQDPGQGLRLIYYSQIVNDFQKGDIAEGYSVSREKKESFPLTVTSAQKNPTAFYLCASSTSTGEDTEAFFGQGTRLTVV.

This clone was recorded only once. This chain uses TRBV10-2 with TRBJ2-1, with a tentative D call TRBD1 (5 bases). V lost 3 bases and J 6 bases, leaving 12 bases between the germline ends. The length of the CDR3 is 14 residues. Germline V gene data show CDR1 as WSHSY and CDR2 as SAAADI. DNA for the CDR3: TGCGCCAGCAGTGACGGTAGCAGGGTCAATGAGCAGTTCTTC. Amino acids: CASSDGSRVNEQFF.

The rearrangement uses TRBV9 and TRBJ1-2; D perhaps matches TRBD1 (5 bases). The CDR3 covers 15 residues. Trimming pared 0 bases from V and 3 bases from J, leaving 12 bases between. Germline lookup yields CDR1 SGDLS and CDR2 YYNGEE. CDR3 bases: TGTGCCAGCAGCGTAGGGGCAGGGCATCACTATGGCTACACCTTC. Protein sequence: CASSVGAGHHYGYTF.